The clone carrying this TCR beta chain was picked up one time. The sample belongs to a study of blood T cell repertoires in COVID-19. The repertoire was sequenced with immunoSEQ multiplex PCR; TCRdb's copy has only in-frame clones and lacks some. The table has under 300,000 clones, 65% to 90% seen once; the top ten hold about 14%. V lost 7 bases and J lost 1; bases outside the gene matches: 11. CDR3 size: 18 residues. The V gene's germline CDR1 is SGHTA and CDR2 FQGNSA. The TCR sequence derives from a human donor in a cohort sampled during active COVID-19. The source material was peripheral blood. The V gene is TRBV7-2, the J gene TRBJ2-1, with TRBD2 matching 12 bases. The CDR3 nucleotides are TGTGCCAGCACTCATCTAGCGGGAGGGCCCAGATCCTACAATGAGCAGTTCTTC. Its translation: CASTHLAGGPRSYNEQFF.